This TCR beta chain was identified in a study of precursors of human CD4 cytotoxic T cells (dated by TCRdb to the late 2010s). A note on the overall study: In total, around 15 donors contributed CD4+ memory subsets to the bulk TCR-seq analysis. Sequences for both the TCRalpha and TCRbeta chains came out of the TCR-seq analysis of some 13 donors (table S7).

What the authors observed across the whole study: Expanded effector clonotypes made up a larger fraction of IL-7Rhigh TEMRA clonotypes than of TEM or TCM clonotypes. Compared with the TCM and TEM subsets, the IL-7Rhigh and IL-7R- TEMRA subsets had more restricted TCR repertoires, marked by lower diversity and more expanded clonotypes. Only about 95% of the 14 donors were included in some of the bulk TCR-seq comparisons, which suggests that not every subset was available for every donor. The limitation that the direction of differentiation between precursor and effector cells cannot be definitively established by a human observational design was noted by the authors.

Sequencing instrument: Illumina MiSeq. The paper's data handling went like this. Repertoire diversity was measured with the Shannon-Wiener index computed in VDJtools. A TCRbeta clonotype counted as expanded if its clonotype frequency was 3 or higher. The public sequencing data were trimmed at Q25 with fastp and processed into clonotypes with MiXCR by TCRdb, which kept only in-frame beta chains. Rows merge per CDR3 protein into single entries with the most common DNA and genes. The V and J calls and clone size come from TCRdb's table, not from the authors' own analysis. The sample profile shows hundreds of distinct CDR3 sequences; around 14% of them were found once. Roughly 43% of the sample is in the top ten clones. To test whether a precursor-effector relationship exists among CD4 cytotoxic T cells, bulk UMI-based TCR sequencing was run on four sorted CD4+ memory subsets: TCM, TEM, IL-7Rhigh TEMRA, and IL-7R- TEMRA. Cells were obtained from peripheral blood mononuclear cells isolated from human blood.

Trimming removed 0 bases from V and 4 bases from J, leaving 4 bases between the germline ends. The CDR3 goes from the cysteine to the phenylalanine over 12 residues. Only the CDR3 DNA is retained, 36 bases long and in frame from the first base. Looking up the germline V gene yields CDR1 LGHNA and CDR2 YNFKEQ. A word on this clonotype: Its antigen has not been determined. No quality values exist for individual bases; no much larger clone is one base distant.

This TCR came from a human donor in good health. The sample was memory CD4+ T cells from blood (PBMCs). The sequence is built from TRBV4-2 and TRBJ2-7, with no reliable assignment of the D segment. The CDR3 reads CASSQDSYEQYF. In nucleotides, the sequence is TGTGCCAGCAGCCAAGATTCGTACGAGCAGTACTTC.